A single T cell receptor (beta chain) is shown here with its context. Its antigen is not identified. These data originate in a study of Tregs in tolerant kidney transplant recipients. Overall study results and limits: Biological reproducibility was not directly addressed in this study.

Thawed PBMCs were FACS-sorted into unstimulated CD4+CD25+CD127- regulatory T cells, CD4+CD25- non-regulatory cells, CD4 and CD8 cells. TCRdb keeps only in-frame clones here, not all; method: immunoSEQ multiplex PCR. Among under 95,000 clones listed, 91% were seen once. Trimming pared 6 bases from V and 4 bases from J, leaving 16 bases between. The CDR3 consists of 15 residues. Germline values: CDR1 SNHLY, CDR2 FYNNEI. This TCR came from a human donor who received a combined kidney and bone marrow transplant. The input for sequencing was Tregs from blood, taken before the transplant. The chain carries TRBV2 and TRBJ2-1; D call uncertain. The CDR3 nucleotides are TGTGCCAGCAGGGCCGGCACTCCAGGATACAATGAGCAGTTCTTC. Encoded protein: CASRAGTPGYNEQFF. The complete variable domain, with remaining parts taken from reference TRBV2 and TRBJ2-1, reads EPEVTQTPSHQVTQMGQEVILRCVPISNHLYFYWYRQILGQKVEFLVSFYNNEISEKSEIFDDQFSVERPDGSNFTLKIRSTKLEDSAMYFCASRAGTPGYNEQFFGPGTRLTVL.